This T cell receptor (beta chain) was found in a study of cytomegalovirus exposure and HLA in healthy donors. Study-wide points: Researchers catalogued about 150 TCR beta chains as cytomegalovirus-associated. With high specificity and sensitivity, the classifier reportedly diagnosed cytomegalovirus status. In the 130 or so validation repertoires, a later analysis found that first-cohort TCR clusters tended to co-occur.

On this clone itself: Its antigen is undetermined.

Measured with immunoSEQ multiplex PCR; TCRdb has only the in-frame clones, and not every one. The sample contains a few hundred thousand clones, around 91% of which appear only once. The CDR3 runs to 14 residues. V shed 4 bases, J shed 6 bases, and the junction held 6 bases outside the gene matches. Germline V gene lookup returns CDR1 SGHNT and CDR2 YYREEE (reference sequence). Sequencing was carried out using PBMCs. V gene TRBV5-4 combines with J gene TRBJ2-7; TRBD2 matches 11 bases. The receptor's source is a woman between 25 and 40 years old in good health and CMV-seronegative. For the CDR3, the DNA is TGTGCCAGCAGCGTGACTAGCGGGAAGGTCGAGCAGTACTTC. Its protein product is CASSVTSGKVEQYF.